Given below is one T cell receptor (beta chain) in context. The data were obtained in a study of blood T cell repertoires in COVID-19. Study background: Material from acute and convalescent COVID-19 was sourced from the United States, Italy and Spain. In each case, the material was cDNA or gDNA derived from T cells, B-cell-depleted T cells, or PBMCs.

This CDR3 has 14 amino acids. Between the trimmed V and J ends, which lost 0 bases and 2 bases, there was a span of 7 bases. Germline assignment: CDR1 MGHRA and CDR2 YSYEKL. In the original analysis: The authors estimated nucleated cell counts from reference gene primer amplification. This table comes from immunoSEQ multiplex PCR, and its TCRdb copy is limited to in-frame clones, with some not included. That table gives V, J and clone size, and the DNA gave D and trimming. Here the sample spans 200,000 to 300,000 clones, around 90% being singletons. The source material was peripheral blood. The TCR comes from a man aged 60 to 69 who had recovered from COVID-19. The V gene is TRBV4-1, the J gene TRBJ1-2; D is uncertain. Here the CDR3 reads CASSQDPGNYGYTF. For the CDR3, the DNA is TGCGCCAGCAGCCAAGATCCGGGAAACTATGGCTACACCTTC.